Each of the 15 T cell receptor beta chains below was sequenced from the same sample in a study of blood T cells in healthy people across ages. Primers used in a second PCR of about 6 to 11 cycles were a sample-barcoded 5' primer and a J-beta primer mix. MiXCR, run by TCRdb on the 5' RACE reads, gives a single entry per CDR3 protein. The profile covers some 710,000 distinct CDR3 sequences, with about 46% appearing a single time and 15% to 20% taken by the ten largest. Sequenced: blood. All receptors derive from an elderly man in good health.

The CDR3 protein is CSAYYGRGKNIQYF. The CDR3, as DNA: TGCAGTGCTTATTACGGCCGAGGGAAAAACATTCAGTACTTC. This chain links TRBV20-1 with TRBJ2-4; maybe TRBD2 (5 bases). Between the trimmed V and J ends, which lost 5 bases and 4 bases, there was a span of 15 bases. This CDR3 is 14 amino acids long. CDR1 DFQATT and CDR2 SNEGSKA come from the germline V gene (reference sequence).

As to this clonotype: A much larger clonotype is one base distant, so this may be a read error. This chain uses TRBV7-2 with TRBJ2-5; 9 bases are shared with TRBD1. V dropped 4 bases and J dropped 5; count of bases not matched to a gene: 5. CDR3 length: 14 amino acids. Germline CDR1 reads SGHTA; CDR2 reads FQGNSA. The CDR3 here is CASSSGTGFETQYF. The DNA of the CDR3 is TGTGCCAGCAGCTCCGGGACAGGGTTCGAGACCCAGTACTTC.

This chain links TRBV11-2 with TRBJ2-3; D uncertain. V was clipped by 5 bases and J by 2 bases, with 11 bases between them. Germline assignment: CDR1 SGHAT and CDR2 FQNNGV. The CDR3 covers 14 residues. CDR3 coding DNA: TGTGCCAGCAGCCCCGGTGAGAACACAGATACGCAGTATTTT. Amino acids: CASSPGENTDTQYF.

The rearrangement joins TRBV7-6 to TRBJ2-1; TRBD2 matches at 13 bases. Trimming at V came to 5 bases and at J to 1 base, leaving 2 bases not matched to a gene. CDR3 length: 16 residues. Per the germline V gene, CDR1 is SGHVS and CDR2 is FNYEAQ. In nucleotides, the CDR3 is TGTGCCAGCAGCGCGGGACTAGCGGGATCCTACAATGAGCAGTTCTTC. It specifies CASSAGLAGSYNEQFF.

V and J are TRBV3-1 and TRBJ2-2, with D tentatively TRBD2 (6 bases). This CDR3 comprises 16 residues. V was cut by 0 bases and J by 0 bases, with 8 bases left in between. Germline V CDR1 and CDR2: LGHDT, YNNKEL (reference sequence). CDR3 sequence reads: CASSQDSGANTGELFF. The DNA for the CDR3 is TGTGCCAGCAGCCAAGATAGCGGCGCGAACACCGGGGAGCTGTTTTTT.

This clonotype was seen only a few times. The chain has TRBV30 and TRBJ2-3; no clear D gene. Germline loops: CDR1 GTSNPN, CDR2 SVGIG (reference sequence). Trimming removed 2 bases at V and 0 bases at J, with 3 bases between. The CDR3 spans 12 residues. CDR3 nucleotide sequence: TGTGCCTGGAGTAGGAGCACAGATACGCAGTATTTT. It codes for CAWSRSTDTQYF.

V usage is TRBV5-6 and J usage is TRBJ1-2; D perhaps matches TRBD1 (6 bases). V gave up 6 bases and J gave up 2 bases, with 8 bases separating them. CDR1 and CDR2 from the germline V gene are SGHDT and YYEEEE. The CDR3 has 12 residues. CDR3 sequence reads: CASNQGNYGYTF. CDR3 nucleotides: TGTGCCAGCAACCAGGGGAACTATGGCTACACCTTC.

As regards this clonotype: A clone one base away is much larger, so this may be a read error. The chain links TRBV7-3 to TRBJ2-1, with TRBD2 as a possible D gene (5 bases). The V gene's germline CDR1 is SGHTA and CDR2 FQGTGA. The CDR3 spans 13 residues. V was shortened by 4 bases and J by 4 bases, with 8 bases between the two germline ends. In DNA, the CDR3 is TGTGCCAGCAGCTCAGCGGCTTACAATGAGCAGTTCTTC. This gives the protein CASSSAAYNEQFF.

J is TRBJ2-7 and V is TRBV29-1; 8 bases map to TRBD1. The CDR3 is 13 residues long. Trimming removed 6 bases from V and 2 bases from J; junction bases left unmatched: 6. Per germline, CDR1 SQVTM and CDR2 ANQGSEA. Here the CDR3 DNA reads TGCAGCGTCTCGGGACAGGACCCCTACGAGCAGTACTTC. Protein: CSVSGQDPYEQYF.

In this sample, this clonotype turned up a few times. The chain has TRBV20-1 and TRBJ2-1; TRBD2 matches 11 bases. CDR1 DFQATT and CDR2 SNEGSKA come from the germline V gene (reference sequence). After removal of 6 bases from V and 6 bases from J, the junction contained 10 bases not matched to a gene. This CDR3 spans 15 amino acids. CDR3 DNA sequence: TGCAGTGCAAATCCCACTAGCGGGAGTCCCAATGAGCAGTTCTTC. It yields the protein CSANPTSGSPNEQFF.

This chain links TRBV4-3 with TRBJ2-1; D is unclear. The J call may be wrong; the DNA end is better matched by TRBJ2-7. The CDR3 is made up of 15 amino acids. Germline CDR1 reads LGHNA; CDR2 reads YSLEER. The CDR3 spells CASATRTSSYNEQYF. CDR3 nucleotide sequence: TGCGCCAGCGCCACCCGGACGAGCTCCTACAATGAGCAGTACTTC.

This chain uses TRBV5-1 with TRBJ2-1; D is unclear. The CDR3 is 14 amino acids. CDR1 and CDR2 (germline): SGHRS, YFSETQ. Trimming stripped 0 bases from V and 10 bases from J, with 14 bases between. Written as DNA, the CDR3 is TGCGCCAGCAGCTTGGAGGGTCTCCTAGGGGAGCAGTTCTTC. This sequence encodes CASSLEGLLGEQFF.

This clonotype was observed a few times. The J gene is TRBJ2-7, the V gene TRBV7-2; the match to TRBD1 covers 8 bases. The DNA end lines up better with TRBJ2-5; the J call may be wrong. This CDR3 contains 17 residues. The germline CDR1 and CDR2 sequences are SGHTA and FQGNSA. Written as DNA, the CDR3 is TGTGCCAGCAGCTTAGAGGGCAGGGGGCGCGAGTGGGAGACCCAGTACTTC. Its translation is CASSLEGRGREWETQYF.

The chain joins TRBV7-8 to TRBJ2-7; no definite D call. The CDR3 sequence is 11 residues long. V dropped 5 bases and J dropped 6 bases, with 8 bases sitting between them. CDR1 and CDR2 from the germline V gene are SGHVS and FQNEAQ. The CDR3 protein is CASSTPREQYF. The CDR3 nucleotides are TGTGCCAGCAGCACCCCCCGCGAGCAGTACTTC.

This clonotype was found a few times. This rearrangement joins TRBV5-6 to TRBJ1-4; no firm D call. The CDR3 runs 14 residues. The V gene lost 2 bases and the J gene lost 4 bases, with 9 bases spanning the gap. CDR1 is SGHDT, CDR2 YYEEEE, per germline. The CDR3, as DNA: TGTGCCAGCAGCTTTATGGGCGGTAATGAAAAACTGTTTTTT. Translation gives CASSFMGGNEKLFF. Looking up the rest from reference TRBV5-6 and TRBJ1-4 gives the full variable domain: DAGVTQSPTHLIKTRGQQVTLRCSPKSGHDTVSWYQQALGQGPQFIFQYYEEEERQRGNFPDRFSGHQFPNYSSELNVNALLLGDSALYLCASSFMGGNEKLFFGSGTQLSVL.